This entry features one T cell receptor beta chain sequence. What antigen it recognizes has not been identified. Base qualities are not provided; no much larger clone lies one nucleotide away. Counted from cysteine to phenylalanine, this CDR3 has 15 amino acids. Only the CDR3 DNA is retained, 45 bases long and in frame from the first base. V loses 0 bases, J loses 3 bases, and the germline ends lie 9 bases apart. Per the germline V gene, SGDLS is the CDR1 and YYNGEE is the CDR2. The data stem from a study of blood T cell repertoires in COVID-19 (dated by TCRdb to about 2020). Regarding the research as a whole: Collaborator samples came from the United States, Italy and Spain and covered acute and convalescent phases of COVID-19. The prospective study material was composed of cDNA or gDNA derived from T cells, B-cell-depleted T cells, or PBMCs. The dataset comprised deeply sampled blood TCRbeta repertoires from subjects exposed to, actively infected with, or recovered from COVID-19. The repertoires were made available in a free public database intended to serve as a resource for research on the immune response to SARS-CoV-2. The samples were drawn from two sources: the first 160 participants of the ongoing ImmuneRACE study, and 950 to 1,500 subjects contributed by 6 global collaborators. A de-identified subject ID, COVID-19 status, age in years and sex were almost always included in the sample metadata. Where HLA class I and class II types were available, the types were taken from metadata supplied by the sample provider, not from assay-based typing. The study at large found these results: The quantity of clinical and demographic metadata differed by source and by participant and was supplied without curation.

TCRbeta CDR3 regions were amplified from genomic DNA by means of the immunoSEQ Assay, a bias-controlled multiplex PCR. From the authors' description of their analysis: Within the assay, amplification of reference gene primers was used to estimate how many nucleated cells each sample contained. To quantify the absolute abundance of each unique TCRbeta CDR3 rearrangement, sequence reads were collapsed and filtered. Productive Simpson clonality was computed per sample as the square root of Simpson's diversity index over productive rearrangements. TCRdb carries this immuneACCESS record with in-frame sequences only. Its versions omit some clonotypes, under half of them owing to an unresolved V gene in the studies checked, with the rest unexplained. That table gives V, J and clone size, and the DNA gave D and trimming. The sample table contains 430,000 or so clones; only one count was recorded for approximately 87% of them. The leading ten clones occupy 1.8% of the sample.

Enrolling through a virtual design, the prospective study's participants ranged in age from about 18 to 89 years and lived across around 25 United States geographic areas. Cohort assignment in the prospective study relied on participant-reported clinical history from a screening survey and a study questionnaire. For ImmuneRACE Cohort 3, a participant was defined as recovered based on two consecutive negative NP/OP PCR tests, clearance by a healthcare professional, or resolution of symptoms. In the prospective study, mobile phlebotomists collected whole blood, serum and a nasopharyngeal or oropharyngeal swab from each participant. Participants in the prospective study had the option to provide additional blood draws and questionnaires over a 2-month period. Prospective study blood samples were shipped either frozen or at room temperature before DNA extraction.

The V and J segments used are TRBV9 and TRBJ2-2; no confident D gene assignment can be made. Sequencing was carried out using PBMCs or T cells enriched from blood (not recorded which). This receptor was identified in a woman aged 40 to 50 who had recovered from COVID-19. The CDR3 reads CASSVGTAYTGELFF. The DNA sequence is given as TGTGCCAGCAGCGTAGGAACAGCCTACACCGGGGAGCTGTTTTTT.